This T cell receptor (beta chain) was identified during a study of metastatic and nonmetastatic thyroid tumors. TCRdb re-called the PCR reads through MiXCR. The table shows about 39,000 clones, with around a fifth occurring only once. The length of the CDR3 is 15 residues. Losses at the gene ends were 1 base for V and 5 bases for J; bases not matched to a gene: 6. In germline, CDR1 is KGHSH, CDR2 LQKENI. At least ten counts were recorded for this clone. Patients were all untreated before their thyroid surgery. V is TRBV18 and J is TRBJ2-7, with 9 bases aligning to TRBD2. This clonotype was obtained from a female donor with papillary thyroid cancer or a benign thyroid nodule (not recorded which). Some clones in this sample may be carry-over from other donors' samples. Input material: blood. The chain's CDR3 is CASSPLAGVLDEQYF. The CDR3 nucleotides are TGTGCCAGCTCACCACTAGCGGGAGTTCTAGACGAGCAGTACTTC.